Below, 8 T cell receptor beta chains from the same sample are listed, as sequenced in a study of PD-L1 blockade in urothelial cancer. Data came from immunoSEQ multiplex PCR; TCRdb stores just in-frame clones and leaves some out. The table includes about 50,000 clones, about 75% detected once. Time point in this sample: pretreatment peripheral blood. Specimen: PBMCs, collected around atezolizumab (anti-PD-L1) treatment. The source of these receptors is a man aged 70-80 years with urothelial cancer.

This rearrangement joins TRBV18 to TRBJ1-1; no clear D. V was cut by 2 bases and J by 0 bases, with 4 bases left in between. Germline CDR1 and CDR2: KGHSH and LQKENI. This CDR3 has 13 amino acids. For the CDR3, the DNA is TGTGCCAGCTCACCAGAGGTGAACACTGAAGCTTTCTTT. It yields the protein CASSPEVNTEAFF.

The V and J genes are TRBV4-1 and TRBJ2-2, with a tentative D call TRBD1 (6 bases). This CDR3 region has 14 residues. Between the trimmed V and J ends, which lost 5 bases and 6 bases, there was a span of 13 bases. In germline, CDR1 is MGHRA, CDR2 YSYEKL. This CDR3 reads CASSELRGSGELFF. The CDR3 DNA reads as TGCGCCAGCAGCGAACTTAGGGGGTCCGGGGAGCTGTTTTTT.

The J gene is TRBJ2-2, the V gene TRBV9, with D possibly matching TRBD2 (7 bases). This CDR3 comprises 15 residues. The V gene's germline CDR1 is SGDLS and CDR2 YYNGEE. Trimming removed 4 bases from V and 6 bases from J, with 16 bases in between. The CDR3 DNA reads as TGTGCCAGCAGCCCAAAGGGGGAGGGCCCCGGGGAGCTGTTTTTT. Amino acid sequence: CASSPKGEGPGELFF.

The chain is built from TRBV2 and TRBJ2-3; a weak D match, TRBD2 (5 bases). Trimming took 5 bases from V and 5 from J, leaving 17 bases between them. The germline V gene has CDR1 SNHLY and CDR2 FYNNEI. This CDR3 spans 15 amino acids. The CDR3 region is CASSPLALSVDTQYF. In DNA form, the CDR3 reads TGTGCCAGCAGTCCCCTAGCCTTAAGTGTAGATACGCAGTATTTT.

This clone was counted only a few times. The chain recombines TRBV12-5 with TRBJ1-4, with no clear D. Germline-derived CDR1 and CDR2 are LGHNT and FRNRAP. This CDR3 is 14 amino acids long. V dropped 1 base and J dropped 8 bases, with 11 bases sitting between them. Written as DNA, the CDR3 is TGTGCTAGTGGTTTGGGGGCCCTGAAGGAAAAACTGTTTTTT. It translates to CASGLGALKEKLFF.

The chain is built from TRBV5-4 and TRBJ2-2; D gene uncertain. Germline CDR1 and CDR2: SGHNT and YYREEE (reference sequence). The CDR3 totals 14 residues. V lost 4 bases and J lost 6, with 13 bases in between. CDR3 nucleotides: TGTGCCAGCAGCGCCACTCTGTCATCCGGGGAGCTGTTTTTT. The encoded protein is CASSATLSSGELFF.

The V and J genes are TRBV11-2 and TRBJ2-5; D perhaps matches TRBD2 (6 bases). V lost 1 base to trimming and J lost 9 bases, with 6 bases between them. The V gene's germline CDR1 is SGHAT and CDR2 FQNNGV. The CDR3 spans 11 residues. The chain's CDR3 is CASSLGGAQYF. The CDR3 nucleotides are TGTGCCAGCAGCTTAGGGGGGGCCCAGTACTTC.

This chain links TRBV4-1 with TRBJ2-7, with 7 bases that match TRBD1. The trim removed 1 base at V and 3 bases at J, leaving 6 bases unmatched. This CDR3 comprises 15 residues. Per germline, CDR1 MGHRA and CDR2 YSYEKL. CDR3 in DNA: TGCGCCAGCAGCCAAGGAAGAGGGGGCGGCTACGAGCAGTACTTC. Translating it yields CASSQGRGGGYEQYF.